The 15 T cell receptor beta chains presented below share a single source sample, sequenced in a study of cytomegalovirus exposure and HLA in healthy donors. The study ran its PCR with 60 Vbeta and 13 Jbeta primers. Repertoires were generated with immunoSEQ multiplex PCR, while TCRdb's copy carries only in-frame clones and drops some. The repertoire consists of 170,000 or so clones, with 78% occurring once and the leading ten covering about 3.4%. What was sequenced was PBMCs. Receptors were obtained from a woman aged 45-65 years in good health and CMV-seropositive.

The genes are TRBV4-3 and TRBJ2-3, with 13 bases lining up with TRBD2. CDR1 and CDR2 (germline): LGHNA, YSLEER. The CDR3 loop spans 17 amino acids. With V trimmed by 2 bases and J by 3 bases, 5 bases remained unmatched. The CDR3 is CASSQQTSGRSTDTQYF. The CDR3 region has the DNA TGCGCCAGCAGCCAACAGACTAGCGGGAGGTCGACAGATACGCAGTATTTT.

The chain joins TRBV18 to TRBJ2-7; tentatively, D is TRBD2 (5 bases). CDR3 length equals 12 residues. Germline loops: CDR1 KGHSH, CDR2 LQKENI. Trimming left V 3 bases short and J 9 bases short, with 12 bases between. The CDR3 DNA sequence: TGTGCCAGCTCACCCCGAGAGGGCGCGCAGTACTTC. Its translation: CASSPREGAQYF.

The chain employs TRBV7-2 and TRBJ1-1, with D possibly matching TRBD1 (6 bases). Germline V gives CDR1 SGHTA, CDR2 FQGNSA. The CDR3 is made up of 15 amino acids. The ends were cut back, 5 bases at V and 2 bases at J, with 15 bases in the middle. CDR3 sequence (DNA): TGTGCCAGCAGCCTCCGGGGGGCGTCTAACACTGAAGCTTTCTTT. This sequence encodes CASSLRGASNTEAFF.

The rearrangement uses TRBV5-1 and TRBJ1-1, with D possibly matching TRBD1 (5 bases). Between the trimmed V and J ends, which lost 2 bases and 1 base, there was a span of 12 bases. Germline lookup yields CDR1 SGHRS and CDR2 YFSETQ. This CDR3 comprises 15 residues. DNA for the CDR3: TGCGCCAGCAGCTTCGACAGCATAAGGAACACTGAAGCTTTCTTT. Encoded protein: CASSFDSIRNTEAFF.

As to this clone: At one end the junction does not follow the germline gene, possibly because of a read error. The chain is built from TRBV2 and TRBJ2-3; 7 bases line up with TRBD1. The CDR3 totals 15 residues. The germline gives CDR1 SNHLY, CDR2 FYNNEI. The CDR3 here is CASGEGARGTDTQYF. The CDR3 coding sequence is TGTGCCAGCGGTGAGGGGGCGCGAGGCACAGATACGCAGTATTTT.

This chain uses TRBV9 with TRBJ2-1; tentatively, D is TRBD2 (6 bases). The CDR3 has 14 amino acids. Trimming stripped 3 bases from V and 0 bases from J, with 7 bases between. CDR1 and CDR2 from the germline V gene are SGDLS and YYNGEE. The CDR3 DNA sequence: TGTGCCAGCAGCGATAGCGGCTCCTACAATGAGCAGTTCTTC. As protein: CASSDSGSYNEQFF. The entire variable domain, with the rest obtained from reference TRBV9 and TRBJ2-1, is as follows: DSGVTQTPKHLITATGQRVTLRCSPRSGDLSVYWYQQSLDQGLQFLIQYYNGEERAKGNILERFSAQQFPDLHSELNLSSLELGDSALYFCASSDSGSYNEQFFGPGTRLTVL.

V usage is TRBV7-9 and J usage is TRBJ1-5; D call uncertain. The V end lost 6 bases, the J end lost 4 bases, and 7 bases lay between the germline ends. Germline V gene lookup returns CDR1 SEHNR and CDR2 FQNEAQ (reference sequence). This CDR3 spans 12 amino acids. CDR3 DNA: TGTGCCAGCAGTCGGGAGAATCAGCCCCAGCATTTT. Its translation is CASSRENQPQHF.

The V gene is TRBV7-8, the J gene TRBJ2-7; D gene ambiguous. The germline gives CDR1 SGHVS, CDR2 FQNEAQ. CDR3 length equals 14 residues. Deletions cut 0 bases from V and 2 bases from J, with 8 bases between. CDR3 region: CASSLARQAYEQYF. Here the CDR3 DNA reads TGTGCCAGCAGCTTAGCGCGGCAAGCCTACGAGCAGTACTTC.

The CDR3 spells CASSFESIPGQPGYTF. The CDR3 DNA reads as TGTGCCAGCAGCTTTGAGTCGATTCCGGGACAACCTGGCTACACCTTC. J is TRBJ1-2 and V is TRBV7-2; D might be TRBD1 (6 bases). The CDR3 is made up of 16 amino acids. Per the germline V gene, CDR1 is SGHTA and CDR2 is FQGNSA. Trimming took 3 bases from V and 7 from J, leaving 21 bases between them.

This clone showed up just once. The J gene is TRBJ1-5, the V gene TRBV2; possible D gene TRBD1, 6 bases. The germline CDR1 and CDR2 sequences are SNHLY and FYNNEI. V was pared by 2 bases and J by 5 bases, with 13 bases between. The CDR3 is 15 amino acids. In nucleotides, the CDR3 is TGTGCCAGCAGTGAAAGTATGTCAGGGGATCAGCCCCAGCATTTT. Residues: CASSESMSGDQPQHF.

The chain carries TRBV4-1 and TRBJ1-3; D gene unclear. The CDR3 has 15 residues. Trimming removed 1 base at V and 4 bases at J, with 11 bases between. Germline CDR1 and CDR2: MGHRA and YSYEKL. CDR3 nucleotides: TGCGCCAGCAGCCAAGTGAACGCGATCGGAAACACCATATATTTT. Its protein product is CASSQVNAIGNTIYF.

The chain links TRBV28 to TRBJ2-1; TRBD1 matches at 7 bases. This CDR3 has 14 amino acids. Unmatched junction bases numbered 5, after V lost 6 bases and J lost 3 bases. From germline, CDR1 is MDHEN and CDR2 SYDVKM. The CDR3 is CASRPRTGYNEQFF. The DNA for the CDR3 is TGTGCCAGCAGACCCCGGACAGGCTACAATGAGCAGTTCTTC. The full variable domain, in which reference TRBV28 and TRBJ2-1 provide the parts outside the CDR3, is DVKVTQSSRYLVKRTGEKVFLECVQDMDHENMFWYRQDPGLGLRLIYFSYDVKMKEKGDIPEGYSVSREKKERFSLILESASTNQTSMYLCASRPRTGYNEQFFGPGTRLTVL.

V gene TRBV19 combines with J gene TRBJ1-1; D not certain. Germline V gene sequence: CDR1 LNHDA, CDR2 SQIVND (reference sequence). This CDR3 is built from 15 residues. Trimming cost V 4 bases and J 11 bases, with 23 bases left between them. The CDR3 spells CASSTVVAINGRAFF. In DNA, the CDR3 is TGTGCCAGTAGTACCGTAGTCGCGATTAACGGGAGGGCTTTCTTT.

This chain joins TRBV2 and TRBJ2-7; a possible D gene is TRBD2 (6 bases). Germline V gene sequence: CDR1 SNHLY, CDR2 FYNNEI. The CDR3 has 11 residues. The V and J ends lost 4 bases and 7 bases respectively, with 8 bases between them. The CDR3 spells CASSGRGEQYF. For the CDR3, the DNA is TGTGCCAGCAGTGGGAGGGGAGAGCAGTACTTC.

This clone was found a few times. The chain is built from TRBV9 and TRBJ1-1, with D hard to call. Germline lookup yields CDR1 SGDLS and CDR2 YYNGEE. The V end was cut by 5 bases, the J end by 7 bases, with 12 bases between. The CDR3 extends over 12 amino acids. The chain's CDR3 is CASRNPRGEAFF. The CDR3 nucleotides are TGTGCCAGCAGAAACCCTCGGGGTGAAGCTTTCTTT.